The clone carrying this T cell receptor (beta chain) was detected only once. Antigen unknown. This specimen belongs to a study of T cell responses to AZD1222 COVID-19 vaccine. Regarding the study as a whole: Only 6 or 7 individuals given AZD1222 were seropositive at baseline. Clonal diversity was possibly underestimated, and the donors were mostly white British, with more females. Vaccine-associated CD4 TCRs ranged over spike, dominating at 160-218 and 743-854. Without day 14 samples, only post-peak T cell repertoires were studied.

This CDR3 is 16 amino acids long. TCRdb's copy holds only in-frame clones and misses some; the assay was immunoSEQ multiplex PCR. Of approximately 100,000 clones in the sample, around 96% were seen once. The chain couples TRBV21-1 to TRBJ1-3; the D segment call TRBD1 is taken from the table without a DNA check. TRBV21-1 represents a pseudogene. The sequenced sample was peripheral blood, obtained on day 0 of AZD1222 vaccination. The source is an adult in good health. The chain's CDR3 is CASSKGGQGAGNTIYF. DNA for the CDR3: TGTGCCAGCAGCAAAGGGGGACAGGGGGCTGGAAACACCATATATTTT.